Each of the 25 T cell receptor beta chains below was sequenced from the same sample in a study of T-cell reconstitution after alpha-beta-depleted transplantation in children. It was with unique molecular identifiers that the TCRbeta library was prepared. MiXCR was run by TCRdb on the PCR reads, yielding one entry per CDR3 protein. This table holds fewer than 350,000 distinct CDR3 sequences, about 9.5% found once. The sample here was PBMCs, taken before TCRalphabeta/CD19-depleted stem cell transplant. These receptor sequences come from a boy in the first two years of life with acute myeloid leukemia, due to receive a stem cell transplant.

The rearrangement joins TRBV20-1 to TRBJ1-4; possible D gene TRBD1, 6 bases. The CDR3 totals 14 residues. V was shortened by 3 bases and J by 7 bases, with 15 bases between the two germline ends. CDR1 is DFQATT and CDR2 is SNEGSKA in the germline V gene (reference sequence). The CDR3 DNA reads as TGCAGTGCTAGCGGCGGCCAGGGGCGTGAAAAACTGTTTTTT. This translates into CSASGGQGREKLFF.

The sample holds many counts of this clonotype. The chain recombines TRBV28 with TRBJ2-7; maybe TRBD1 (8 bases). In germline, CDR1 is MDHEN, CDR2 SYDVKM. There are 17 residues in the CDR3. Trimming pared 3 bases from V and 0 bases from J, leaving 18 bases between. The CDR3 DNA follows: TGTGCCAGCAGTTTTATAGGAGCGGGGACAGGCTCCTACGAGCAGTACTTC. Protein: CASSFIGAGTGSYEQYF.

This clonotype was detected many times. This chain joins TRBV12-3 or TRBV12-4 and TRBJ2-6, with D possibly matching TRBD1 (6 bases). The CDR3 length is 17 residues. Trimming stripped 6 bases from V and 4 bases from J, with 19 bases between. The DNA of the CDR3 is TGTGCCAGCAGCCGTGACAGGTTGAGGGACGGGGCCAACGTCCTGACTTTC. This gives the protein CASSRDRLRDGANVLTF.

The V call is TRBV5-1, the J call TRBJ2-7; perhaps TRBD2 as D (5 bases). V was pared by 0 bases and J by 6 bases, with 13 bases between. CDR1 and CDR2 from the germline V gene are SGHRS and YFSETQ. The CDR3 covers 14 residues. CDR3 DNA: TGCGCCAGCAGCTTGGATTACCGGGGTGGCGAGCAGTACTTC. The encoded protein is CASSLDYRGGEQYF. The full variable domain, in which reference TRBV5-1 and TRBJ2-7 provide the parts outside the CDR3, is KAGVTQTPRYLIKTRGQQVTLSCSPISGHRSVSWYQQTPGQGLQFLFEYFSETQRNKGNFPGRFSGRQFSNSRSEMNVSTLELGDSALYLCASSLDYRGGEQYFGPGTRLTVT.

In its sample, this clonotype was seen once. A much larger clone lies one base from this, so it may be a read error. The chain employs TRBV10-3 and TRBJ2-7, with D possibly being TRBD2 (5 bases). V was shortened by 8 bases and J by 7 bases, with 15 bases between the two germline ends. The CDR3 sequence is 12 residues long. Germline CDR1 reads ENHRY; CDR2 reads SYGVKD. The CDR3 reads CAIGARAREQYF. DNA of the CDR3: TGTGCCATCGGTGCGAGGGCTAGGGAGCAGTACTTC.

This clonotype was counted many times. The genes are TRBV29-1 and TRBJ2-3; D uncertain. Between the trimmed V and J ends, which lost 0 bases and 1 base, there was a span of 2 bases. Germline-derived CDR1 and CDR2 are SQVTM and ANQGSEA. The CDR3 contains 12 residues. CDR3 amino acids: CSVEEGTDTQYF. The CDR3, as DNA: TGCAGCGTTGAAGAAGGCACAGATACGCAGTATTTT.

There are many counts of this clonotype. This chain joins TRBV12-3 or TRBV12-4 and TRBJ2-7; 11 bases are a match to TRBD2. The ends lost 8 bases at V and 0 bases at J; junction bases unmatched: 12. CDR3 length equals 17 residues. CDR3 amino acids: CASGISLTSGSSYEQYF. The CDR3 DNA reads as TGTGCCAGCGGGATTTCGCTAACTAGCGGGAGCTCCTACGAGCAGTACTTC.

Ten or more counts support this clonotype. The chain couples TRBV10-3 to TRBJ2-1; 10 positions match TRBD1. The CDR3 has 16 amino acids. Looked up from germline, CDR1 is ENHRY and CDR2 is SYGVKD. Trimming took 0 bases from V and 5 from J; bases not matched to a gene: 4. As DNA, the CDR3 is TGTGCCATCAGTGAGTCCCGGACAGGGGGTCACAATGAGCAGTTCTTC. It translates to CAISESRTGGHNEQFF.

This clonotype was detected many times. The V and J genes are TRBV5-4 and TRBJ2-2; 14 bases align to TRBD2. Germline V gene lookup returns CDR1 SGHNT and CDR2 YYREEE (reference sequence). The V and J ends lost 3 bases and 1 base, in that order; junction bases with no gene match: 2. The CDR3 has 17 amino acids. The CDR3 region is CASSYGLAGGNTGELFF. Written as DNA, the CDR3 is TGTGCCAGCAGCTATGGACTAGCGGGAGGGAACACCGGGGAGCTGTTTTTT.

This clonotype was seen ten or more times. The chain recombines TRBV7-7 with TRBJ2-1; 7 nucleotides match TRBD2. The CDR3 length is 15 residues. Germline V lookup: CDR1 SSHAT, CDR2 FNYEAQ (reference sequence). J was trimmed by 3 bases and V by 7 bases; bases with no gene match: 9. CDR3 residues: CASNSLASFYNEQFF. CDR3 DNA sequence: TGTGCCAGCAACTCACTAGCGTCTTTCTACAATGAGCAGTTCTTC.

The gene calls are TRBV25-1 and TRBJ1-2; D perhaps matches TRBD1 (5 bases). The CDR3 extends over 15 amino acids. Germline V gives CDR1 MGHDK, CDR2 SYGVNS. V gave up 4 bases and J gave up 3 bases, with 15 bases separating them. The CDR3 nucleotides are TGTGCCAGCAGTGCATGGGACTCTGGGTACTATGGCTACACCTTC. It yields the protein CASSAWDSGYYGYTF.

There are many counts of this clonotype. J is TRBJ2-5 and V is TRBV7-9, with D unclear. Germline V gives CDR1 SEHNR, CDR2 FQNEAQ (reference sequence). CDR3 length: 12 amino acids. V was shortened by 4 bases and J by 2 bases, with 5 bases between the two germline ends. Here the CDR3 reads CASSSPQETQYF. In DNA, the CDR3 is TGTGCCAGCAGCTCACCTCAAGAGACCCAGTACTTC.

This clonotype was counted at least ten times. The chain is built from TRBV3-1 and TRBJ2-7; 11 bases align to TRBD2. V lost 6 bases, J lost 3 bases, and 7 bases stayed unmatched. In germline, CDR1 is LGHDT, CDR2 YNNKEL (reference sequence). The CDR3 is 15 amino acids. The CDR3 loop reads CASSPTGTSGYEQYF. CDR3 DNA sequence: TGTGCCAGCAGTCCGACCGGGACTAGCGGCTACGAGCAGTACTTC.

This clonotype has at least ten counts. The chain combines TRBV6-5 with TRBJ1-1; perhaps TRBD1 as D (5 bases). This CDR3 region has 15 residues. Germline V CDR1 and CDR2: MNHEY, SVGAGI. The V end was cut by 2 bases, the J end by 0 bases, with 10 bases between. In DNA, the CDR3 is TGTGCCAGCAGTTACACAGACAGCCTGAACACTGAAGCTTTCTTT. This encodes CASSYTDSLNTEAFF.

This chain connects TRBV7-2 to TRBJ2-7; no clear D. The V gene lost 1 base and the J gene lost 2 bases, with 9 bases spanning the gap. CDR3 length: 14 amino acids. Germline assignment: CDR1 SGHTA and CDR2 FQGNSA. In DNA, the CDR3 is TGTGCCAGCAGCTTAGACAGCCGAACCTACGAGCAGTACTTC. This encodes CASSLDSRTYEQYF.

V gene TRBV5-1 combines with J gene TRBJ2-7; no definite D call. This CDR3 is built from 12 residues. Germline loops: CDR1 SGHRS, CDR2 YFSETQ. Between the trimmed V and J ends, which lost 6 bases and 2 bases, there was a span of 9 bases. The CDR3 sequence: CASNTLPYEQYF. The CDR3 DNA follows: TGCGCCAGCAACACGCTTCCCTACGAGCAGTACTTC. Together with reference TRBV5-1 and TRBJ2-7, the CDR3 gives the full variable domain: KAGVTQTPRYLIKTRGQQVTLSCSPISGHRSVSWYQQTPGQGLQFLFEYFSETQRNKGNFPGRFSGRQFSNSRSEMNVSTLELGDSALYLCASNTLPYEQYFGPGTRLTVT.

This clonotype was seen many times. V gene TRBV7-2 combines with J gene TRBJ2-6; no definite D call. Trimming pared 0 bases from V and 0 bases from J, leaving 6 bases between. The CDR3 is made up of 16 amino acids. CDR1 is SGHTA and CDR2 is FQGNSA in the germline V gene. CDR3 sequence reads: CASSLARVSGANVLTF. The CDR3 DNA reads TGTGCCAGCAGCTTAGCAAGGGTCTCTGGGGCCAACGTCCTGACTTTC.

This clonotype was observed many times. V and J are TRBV5-1 and TRBJ2-7; possibly TRBD1 for D (5 bases). Trimming took off 0 bases at V and 2 bases at J, with 9 bases between the two ends. Germline V gene lookup returns CDR1 SGHRS and CDR2 YFSETQ. The CDR3 loop spans 14 amino acids. In nucleotides, the CDR3 is TGCGCCAGCAGCTTGGCCAGGACAACCTACGAGCAGTACTTC. Translating it yields CASSLARTTYEQYF. The whole variable domain, filled in from reference TRBV5-1 and TRBJ2-7, reads KAGVTQTPRYLIKTRGQQVTLSCSPISGHRSVSWYQQTPGQGLQFLFEYFSETQRNKGNFPGRFSGRQFSNSRSEMNVSTLELGDSALYLCASSLARTTYEQYFGPGTRLTVT.

The chain recombines TRBV12-3 or TRBV12-4 with TRBJ2-2; 8 nucleotides line up with TRBD2. Unmatched junction bases numbered 6, after V lost 3 bases and J lost 0 bases. This CDR3 is built from 17 residues. This CDR3 reads CASSFRAGVANTGELFF. The CDR3 region has the DNA TGTGCCAGCAGTTTTCGAGCGGGAGTCGCGAACACCGGGGAGCTGTTTTTT.

This clonotype has ten or more counts. The rearrangement uses TRBV12-3 or TRBV12-4 and TRBJ1-5; D gene unclear. V lost 6 bases and J 0 bases, leaving 15 bases between the germline ends. The CDR3 contains 16 residues. The CDR3 sequence: CASSTAMAHSNQPQHF. In DNA, the CDR3 is TGTGCCAGCAGCACAGCAATGGCGCATAGCAATCAGCCCCAGCATTTT.

This clonotype was detected ten times or more. J is TRBJ2-2 and V is TRBV7-2; D is unresolved. The CDR3 runs 14 residues. Germline CDR1 SGHTA, CDR2 FQGNSA. V was shortened by 5 bases and J by 0 bases, with 7 bases between the two germline ends. The CDR3 DNA sequence: TGTGCCAGCAGCGTGGGAACGAACACCGGGGAGCTGTTTTTT. It codes for CASSVGTNTGELFF.

This clonotype was seen ten or more times. This chain connects TRBV10-3 to TRBJ2-3; possibly TRBD1 or TRBD2 for D (5 bases each). The CDR3 loop spans 20 amino acids. Germline CDR1 and CDR2: ENHRY and SYGVKD. Trimming shortened V by 6 bases and J by 4 bases, and 32 bases separated the two germline ends. CDR3 loop: CAISDYTSQGVLGEPDTQYF. DNA of the CDR3: TGTGCCATCAGCGACTACACTAGTCAGGGAGTGCTGGGTGAACCAGATACGCAGTATTTT.

This clonotype was counted many times. V usage is TRBV20-1 and J usage is TRBJ1-3, with TRBD1 as a possible D gene (6 bases). CDR1 is DFQATT, CDR2 SNEGSKA, per germline (reference sequence). The CDR3 spans 14 residues. Between the trimmed V and J ends, which lost 5 bases and 4 bases, there was a span of 15 bases. The CDR3 reads CSAGGVGSGNTIYF. The CDR3, as DNA: TGCAGTGCTGGGGGCGTCGGATCCGGAAACACCATATATTTT.

This clonotype was recorded a few times. V usage is TRBV18 and J usage is TRBJ2-1; D tentatively reads TRBD1 or TRBD2 (5 bases each). Trimming took off 3 bases at V and 3 bases at J, with 15 bases between the two ends. This CDR3 spans 16 amino acids. CDR1 and CDR2 (germline): KGHSH, LQKENI. The CDR3 DNA reads TGTGCCAGCTCACCCTTGTCCGGGACGGTCTACAATGAGCAGTTCTTC. This encodes CASSPLSGTVYNEQFF.

In its sample, this clonotype was seen many times. The chain joins TRBV6-5 to TRBJ1-6; TRBD1 matches 8 bases. This CDR3 contains 17 residues. The ends lost 0 bases at V and 7 bases at J; junction bases unmatched: 8. The germline V gene has CDR1 MNHEY and CDR2 SVGAGI. The CDR3 sequence is CASSYSPTGAYNSPLHF. The CDR3 DNA reads as TGTGCCAGCAGTTACTCCCCGACAGGGGCGTACAATTCACCCCTCCACTTT.